Below, 9 T cell receptor beta chains from the same sample are listed, as sequenced in a study of shared clonotypes between healthy human individuals (TCRdb year 2020). Preparation of the library involved the immunoSEQ multiplex PCR assay. TCRdb re-hosts the immuneACCESS table, in-frame sequences only. Its copies lack some clones; in the studies checked, an unresolved V gene accounts for under half of them, and the cause for the rest is not known. The sample data list 550,000 to 800,000 clones, and 80% to 95% of these were observed just once. The ten largest clones represent 30% to 40% of the sample. Material for sequencing was memory CD8+ T cells from PBMCs. The cell subset or site label, read with the paper, signifies: CD45RO+ cells pooled with CCR7-negative TemRA cells. These receptor sequences come from a man aged 18 to 35 in good health. Some clones in this sample may be carry-over from other donors' samples.

This clone appeared a single time. The V and J genes are TRBV21-1 and TRBJ1-5. TRBV21-1 is a documented pseudogene. CDR3 size: 21 residues. CDR3 DNA: TGTGCCAGCAGCGTATACCGGACCCAACCCATCCGCCTCGGGGAGAGGCAGCCCCAGCATTTT. Amino acid sequence: CASSVYRTQPIRLGERQPQHF.

This rearrangement joins TRBV4-2 to TRBJ2-3; TRBD2 matches 7 bases. Germline CDR1 and CDR2: LGHNA and YNFKEQ. The CDR3 sequence is 16 residues long. Germline trimming cut 1 base from V and 2 bases from J; bases unmatched to any gene: 6. The CDR3 nucleotides are TGTGCCAGCAGCCAAGGCCTAGCGGAGTCCACAGATACGCAGTATTTT. Amino acids: CASSQGLAESTDTQYF.

Only one count was recorded for this clone. The chain employs TRBV5-1 and TRBJ2-7; TRBD1 is a possible D gene (6 bases). CDR1 and CDR2 from the germline V gene are SGHRS and YFSETQ. The V end lost 0 bases, the J end lost 2 bases, and 12 bases lay between the germline ends. CDR3 length equals 15 residues. The CDR3 DNA reads TGCGCCAGCAGCTTGGTTGGGACATCACCCTACGAGCAGTACTTC. Protein: CASSLVGTSPYEQYF. Full variable domain (outside the CDR3, taken from reference TRBV5-1 and TRBJ2-7): KAGVTQTPRYLIKTRGQQVTLSCSPISGHRSVSWYQQTPGQGLQFLFEYFSETQRNKGNFPGRFSGRQFSNSRSEMNVSTLELGDSALYLCASSLVGTSPYEQYFGPGTRLTVT.

The chain employs TRBV28 and TRBJ2-7; 7 nucleotides line up with TRBD1. Germline trimming cut 4 bases from V and 5 bases from J; bases unmatched to any gene: 11. This CDR3 has 15 amino acids. Germline V gene lookup returns CDR1 MDHEN and CDR2 SYDVKM. Here the CDR3 reads CASSSYYTGAHEQYF. The CDR3 region has the DNA TGTGCCAGCAGTTCATACTACACAGGGGCCCACGAGCAGTACTTC.

The CDR3: CASSLSRDRAAAFF. The DNA for the CDR3 is TGTGCCAGCAGCTTATCCAGGGACAGGGCCGCCGCTTTCTTT. The rearrangement joins TRBV7-8 to TRBJ1-1, with TRBD1 matching 9 bases. Germline V lookup: CDR1 SGHVS, CDR2 FQNEAQ. The CDR3 has 14 amino acids. V lost 2 bases to trimming and J lost 11 bases; unmatched junction nucleotides: 9.

The V call is TRBV9, the J call TRBJ2-1; 8 bases align to TRBD2. There are 15 residues in the CDR3. The trim removed 0 bases at V and 8 bases at J, leaving 7 bases unmatched. Germline CDR1 reads SGDLS; CDR2 reads YYNGEE. The CDR3 region has the DNA TGTGCCAGCAGCGTAGTAGCGGGATCACACTATGAGCAGTTCTTC. Translation gives CASSVVAGSHYEQFF.

The chain carries TRBV5-1 and TRBJ1-4; D unclear. The CDR3 covers 13 residues. The ends were cut back, 5 bases at V and 3 bases at J, with 8 bases in the middle. The V gene's germline CDR1 is SGHRS and CDR2 YFSETQ. CDR3 coding DNA: TGCGCCAGCAGAGACACACCTAATGAAAAACTGTTTTTT. It specifies CASRDTPNEKLFF. Variable domain in full (rest from reference TRBV5-1 and TRBJ1-4): KAGVTQTPRYLIKTRGQQVTLSCSPISGHRSVSWYQQTPGQGLQFLFEYFSETQRNKGNFPGRFSGRQFSNSRSEMNVSTLELGDSALYLCASRDTPNEKLFFGSGTQLSVL.

This rearrangement joins TRBV27 to TRBJ2-7, with 7 bases matching TRBD1. With 3 bases clipped from V and 4 bases from J, the junction kept 9 bases outside the gene matches. Germline V lookup: CDR1 MNHEY, CDR2 SMNVEV (reference sequence). The CDR3 totals 15 residues. As DNA, the CDR3 is TGTGCCAGCAGTTTCCAACAGACAGGGCCTTACGAGCAGTACTTC. It specifies CASSFQQTGPYEQYF.

The J gene is TRBJ2-5, the V gene TRBV11-2; weak D call: TRBD2 (6 bases). CDR3 length: 17 amino acids. V lost 0 bases and J lost 2, with 16 bases in between. The germline gives CDR1 SGHAT, CDR2 FQNNGV. CDR3 DNA: TGTGCCAGCAGCTTAGATCGGGACTGGGGATTTCAAGAGACCCAGTACTTC. It encodes CASSLDRDWGFQETQYF.